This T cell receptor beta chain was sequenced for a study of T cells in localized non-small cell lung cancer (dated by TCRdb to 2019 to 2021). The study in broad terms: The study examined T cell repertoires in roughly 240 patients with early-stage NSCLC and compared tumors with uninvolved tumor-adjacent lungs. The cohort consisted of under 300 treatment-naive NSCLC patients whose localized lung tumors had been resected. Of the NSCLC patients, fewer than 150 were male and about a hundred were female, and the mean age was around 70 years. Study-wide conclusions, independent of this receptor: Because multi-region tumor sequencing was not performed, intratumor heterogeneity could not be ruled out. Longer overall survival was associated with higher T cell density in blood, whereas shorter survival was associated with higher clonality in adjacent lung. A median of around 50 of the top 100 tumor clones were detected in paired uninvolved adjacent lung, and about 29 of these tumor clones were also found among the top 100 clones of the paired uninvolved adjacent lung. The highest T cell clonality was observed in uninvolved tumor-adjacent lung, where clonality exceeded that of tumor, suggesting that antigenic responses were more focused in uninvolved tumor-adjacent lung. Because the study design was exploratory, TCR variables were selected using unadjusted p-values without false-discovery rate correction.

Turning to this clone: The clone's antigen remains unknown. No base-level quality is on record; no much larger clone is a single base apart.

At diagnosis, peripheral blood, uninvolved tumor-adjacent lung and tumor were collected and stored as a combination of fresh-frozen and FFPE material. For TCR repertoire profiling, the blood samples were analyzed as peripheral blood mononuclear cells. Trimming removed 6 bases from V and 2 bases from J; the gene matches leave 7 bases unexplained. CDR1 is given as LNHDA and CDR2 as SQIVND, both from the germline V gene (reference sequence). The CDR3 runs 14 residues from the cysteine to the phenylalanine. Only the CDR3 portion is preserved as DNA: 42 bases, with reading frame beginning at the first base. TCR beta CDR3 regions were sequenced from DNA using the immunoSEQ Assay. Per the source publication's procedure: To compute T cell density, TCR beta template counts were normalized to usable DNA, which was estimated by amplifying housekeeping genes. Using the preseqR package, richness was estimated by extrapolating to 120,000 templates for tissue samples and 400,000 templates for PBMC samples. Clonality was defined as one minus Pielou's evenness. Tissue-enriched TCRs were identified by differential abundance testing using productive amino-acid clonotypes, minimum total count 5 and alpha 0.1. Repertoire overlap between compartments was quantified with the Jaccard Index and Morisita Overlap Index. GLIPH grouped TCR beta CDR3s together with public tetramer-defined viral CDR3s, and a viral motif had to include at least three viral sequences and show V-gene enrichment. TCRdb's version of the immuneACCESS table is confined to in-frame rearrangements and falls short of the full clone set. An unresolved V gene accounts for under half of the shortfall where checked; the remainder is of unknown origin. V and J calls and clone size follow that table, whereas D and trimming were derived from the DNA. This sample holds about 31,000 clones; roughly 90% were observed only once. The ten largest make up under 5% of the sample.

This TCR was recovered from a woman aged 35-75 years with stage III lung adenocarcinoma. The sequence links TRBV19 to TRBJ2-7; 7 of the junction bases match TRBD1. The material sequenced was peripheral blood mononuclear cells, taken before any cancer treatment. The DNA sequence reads TGTGCCAGTAGCTATTTGACAGGGCCCTACGAGCAGTACTTC. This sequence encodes CASSYLTGPYEQYF.